Below are 10 T cell receptor beta chains sequenced from a single sample in a study of cytomegalovirus exposure and HLA in healthy donors. Here immunoSEQ multiplex PCR was the method, and the copy in TCRdb shows in-frame clones only, minus some. Of about 170,000 clones in the sample, 86% are singletons; the top ten hold approximately 2.6%. Sequencing used PBMCs. These receptor sequences come from a man aged 18 to 35 in good health and CMV-seropositive.

The gene calls are TRBV2 and TRBJ2-7; TRBD2 matches at 11 bases. Germline lookup yields CDR1 SNHLY and CDR2 FYNNEI. CDR3 length: 13 amino acids. V shed 6 bases and J 5 bases; nucleotides not matched to a gene: 3. In DNA form, the CDR3 reads TGTGCCAGCAGGCTACTAGCGGGAGACGAGCAGTACTTC. Its protein product is CASRLLAGDEQYF. Supplemented by reference TRBV2 and TRBJ2-7, the full variable domain reads EPEVTQTPSHQVTQMGQEVILRCVPISNHLYFYWYRQILGQKVEFLVSFYNNEISEKSEIFDDQFSVERPDGSNFTLKIRSTKLEDSAMYFCASRLLAGDEQYFGPGTRLTVT.

The J gene is TRBJ1-5, the V gene TRBV30; TRBD1 aligns across 9 bases. V gave up 2 bases and J gave up 6 bases; unmatched junction bases: 5. CDR1 GTSNPN and CDR2 SVGIG come from the germline V gene (reference sequence). CDR3 length: 14 amino acids. CDR3 nucleotides: TGTGCCTGGAGTCTAACAGGGGGCGGTCAGCCCCAGCATTTT. Translated: CAWSLTGGGQPQHF. The whole variable domain, filled in from reference TRBV30 and TRBJ1-5, reads SQTIHQWPATLVQPVGSPLSLECTVEGTSNPNLYWYRQAAGRGLQLLFYSVGIGQISSEVPQNLSASRPQDRQFILSSKKLLLSDSGFYLCAWSLTGGGQPQHFGDGTRLSIL.

CDR3 nucleotides: TGTGCCAGTAGTAGCGACAGGTGGGCCACAGATACGCAGTATTTT. Encoded protein: CASSSDRWATDTQYF. This sequence joins TRBV19 and TRBJ2-3, with a tentative D call TRBD1 (6 bases). V dropped 4 bases and J dropped 2 bases, with 13 bases sitting between them. The germline gives CDR1 LNHDA, CDR2 SQIVND (reference sequence). There are 15 residues in the CDR3.

This chain links TRBV29-1 with TRBJ2-1; unclear D gene. The CDR3 has 11 residues. The V end lost 4 bases, the J end lost 9 bases, and 10 bases lay between the germline ends. The V gene's germline CDR1 is SQVTM and CDR2 ANQGSEA. The CDR3 nucleotides are TGCAGCGTTGCTAGGAGTACTGAGCAGTTCTTC. Amino acids: CSVARSTEQFF.

V usage is TRBV4-1 and J usage is TRBJ2-3, with a possible D match to TRBD2 (6 bases). The V gene's germline CDR1 is MGHRA and CDR2 YSYEKL. The CDR3 runs to 16 residues. Between the trimmed V and J ends, which lost 4 bases and 6 bases, there was a span of 20 bases. CDR3 sequence: CASSLSSVGGVDTQYF. In DNA form, the CDR3 reads TGCGCCAGCAGCCTCTCTAGCGTCGGAGGGGTTGATACGCAGTATTTT.

This sequence joins TRBV18 and TRBJ2-5, with D tentatively TRBD1 (6 bases). V shed 4 bases and J shed 0 bases, with 12 bases lying between them. In germline, CDR1 is KGHSH, CDR2 LQKENI. This CDR3 spans 15 amino acids. The CDR3 sequence is CASSLRDKYQETQYF. As DNA, the CDR3 is TGTGCCAGCTCACTCCGGGACAAGTACCAAGAGACCCAGTACTTC.

V gene TRBV5-8 combines with J gene TRBJ1-5; weak D call: TRBD1 (6 bases). This CDR3 has 15 amino acids. Deletions cut 0 bases from V and 0 bases from J, with 7 bases between. CDR1 and CDR2 from the germline V gene are SGHTS and YDEGEE. CDR3 loop: CASSLGQDSNQPQHF. CDR3 coding DNA: TGTGCCAGCAGCTTGGGACAGGATAGCAATCAGCCCCAGCATTTT.

This rearrangement joins TRBV5-6 to TRBJ1-6, with 7 positions matching TRBD1. With 0 bases clipped from V and 6 bases from J, the junction kept 0 bases outside the gene matches. CDR1 and CDR2 (germline): SGHDT, YYEEEE. The CDR3 spans 14 residues. The CDR3 loop reads CASSLGTGNSPLHF. DNA of the CDR3: TGTGCCAGCAGCTTGGGGACAGGTAATTCACCCCTCCACTTT.

The chain employs TRBV28 and TRBJ1-5; possible D gene TRBD1, 5 bases. Per germline, CDR1 MDHEN and CDR2 SYDVKM. Trimming shortened V by 5 bases and J by 9 bases, and 20 bases separated the two germline ends. This CDR3 contains 15 residues. In nucleotides, the CDR3 is TGTGCCAGCAGTCAAAGGGGCCCGGGCGGTTGGCCCCAGCATTTT. Amino acids: CASSQRGPGGWPQHF.

This chain uses TRBV4-2 with TRBJ1-3, with unresolved D. The V gene lost 2 bases and the J gene lost 1 base, with 9 bases spanning the gap. From germline, CDR1 is LGHNA and CDR2 YNFKEQ. This CDR3 is 15 amino acids long. Here the CDR3 reads CASSQMEASGNTIYF. The DNA for the CDR3 is TGTGCCAGCAGCCAAATGGAGGCTTCTGGAAACACCATATATTTT.